This T cell receptor (beta chain) is from a study of blood T cell repertoires in COVID-19. Study-level background: Acute and convalescent COVID-19 specimens originated in the United States, Italy and Spain. T cells, B-cell-depleted T cells, or PBMCs supplied cDNA or gDNA.

This CDR3 is 18 amino acids long. The V gene's germline CDR1 is MDHEN and CDR2 SYDVKM. V dropped 5 bases and J dropped 0; count of bases not matched to a gene: 12. In the original processing: The authors estimated nucleated cell counts from reference gene primer amplification. Assay: immunoSEQ multiplex PCR; the TCRdb copy retains only in-frame clones and omits some. That table supplies the V and J calls and clone size; D and trimming were determined from the DNA. The sample shows more than 150,000 clones, roughly nine tenths of them seen only once. The chain uses TRBV28 and TRBJ2-5, with 10 bases lining up with TRBD1. The clonotype was recovered from a man aged 18 to 29 with acute or convalescent COVID-19. Sequencing input: peripheral blood. The CDR3 loop reads CASSTGTGEFRYQETQYF. The CDR3 region has the DNA TGTGCCAGCAGTACCGGGACAGGGGAATTTCGGTACCAAGAGACCCAGTACTTC.